This entry lists 18 T cell receptor beta chains sequenced from one sample in a study of cytomegalovirus exposure and HLA in healthy donors. The PCR was carried out with 60 Vbeta primers and 13 Jbeta primers. Only in-frame clones appear in the TCRdb table, and some are missing; sequencing was by immunoSEQ multiplex PCR. The profile shows some 100,000 clones, 81% of them singletons. Sequenced input: PBMCs. The receptors stem from a woman aged 25-40 years in good health and CMV-seronegative.

The chain is built from TRBV27 and TRBJ2-5, with TRBD1 matching 9 bases. The germline gives CDR1 MNHEY, CDR2 SMNVEV (reference sequence). Trimming took 6 bases from V and 5 from J; bases not matched to a gene: 7. The CDR3 is 14 residues long. CDR3 DNA: TGTGCCAGCAGCCGACGGGACAGGGTCGAGACCCAGTACTTC. As protein: CASSRRDRVETQYF.

The chain combines TRBV10-3 with TRBJ2-1; a weak D match, TRBD2 (6 bases). Trimming removed 10 bases from V and 6 bases from J, with 16 bases in between. The length of the CDR3 is 13 residues. Germline CDR1 and CDR2: ENHRY and SYGVKD. The chain's CDR3 is CATALSGGNEQFF. CDR3 nucleotide sequence: TGTGCCACCGCTCTGTCCGGGGGCAATGAGCAGTTCTTC.

The chain couples TRBV13 to TRBJ2-3; TRBD2 agrees at 9 bases. CDR1 PRHDT and CDR2 FYEKMQ come from the germline V gene (reference sequence). The V segment lost 0 bases and the J segment 3 bases; nucleotides outside the gene matches: 4. This CDR3 has 16 residues. As DNA, the CDR3 is TGTGCCAGCAGCTTAGGGCCTGCGGGAGGGACAGATACGCAGTATTTT. Protein product: CASSLGPAGGTDTQYF.

J is TRBJ2-7 and V is TRBV30; 12 bases map to TRBD1. The V gene end was trimmed by 2 bases and the J gene end by 4 bases; junction bases not matched to a gene: 6. Germline V gene lookup returns CDR1 GTSNPN and CDR2 SVGIG (reference sequence). The CDR3 covers 15 residues. CDR3 residues: CAWSSGTGGPYEQYF. DNA for the CDR3: TGTGCCTGGAGTTCGGGGACAGGGGGCCCATACGAGCAGTACTTC.

The chain links TRBV6-6 to TRBJ2-2, with unresolved D. The CDR3 loop spans 15 amino acids. Trimming left V 0 bases short and J 6 bases short, with 11 bases between. Germline V gene lookup returns CDR1 MNHNY and CDR2 SVGAGI (reference sequence). The CDR3 sequence is CASSYSGFGAGELFF. In nucleotides, the CDR3 is TGTGCCAGCAGTTACTCGGGTTTCGGAGCCGGGGAGCTGTTTTTT.

The rearrangement links TRBV7-3 to TRBJ2-7, with TRBD2 matching over 8 bases. Germline CDR1 reads SGHTA; CDR2 reads FQGTGA. The V and J ends lost 5 bases and 4 bases, in that order; junction bases with no gene match: 10. The CDR3 consists of 15 residues. CDR3 region: CASSLGSGGVYEQYF. The CDR3 nucleotides are TGTGCCAGCAGCCTGGGGTCGGGAGGGGTGTACGAGCAGTACTTC.

The sample holds one count of this clone. This chain links TRBV6-6 with TRBJ2-1; D possibly corresponds to TRBD2 (5 bases). Per the germline V gene, CDR1 is MNHNY and CDR2 is SVGAGI (reference sequence). There are 14 residues in the CDR3. Trimming cost V 1 base and J 10 bases, with 14 bases left between them. The chain's CDR3 is CASSYFLGGGEQFF. The CDR3 DNA reads TGTGCCAGCAGTTACTTCCTCGGAGGTGGAGAGCAGTTCTTC.

This clone was detected once. The chain couples TRBV5-4 to TRBJ2-1; a possible D gene is TRBD2 (5 bases). Germline-derived CDR1 and CDR2 are SGHNT and YYREEE (reference sequence). V lost 10 bases and J 1 base, leaving 18 bases between the germline ends. CDR3 length equals 15 residues. CDR3 nucleotide sequence: TGTGCCCCAGGAGACTATGTAGCTTCCTACAATGAGCAGTTCTTC. Translation gives CAPGDYVASYNEQFF.

The chain carries TRBV7-3 and TRBJ2-5; TRBD2 might be the D (6 bases). Trimming took 4 bases from V and 5 from J, leaving 11 bases between them. This CDR3 is 13 amino acids long. CDR1 and CDR2 from the germline V gene are SGHTA and FQGTGA. The CDR3 spells CASSSMGRETQYF. The CDR3 DNA reads as TGTGCCAGCAGCTCTATGGGGAGGGAGACCCAGTACTTC. Drawing the rest from reference TRBV7-3 and TRBJ2-5, the complete variable domain is GAGVSQTPSNKVTEKGKYVELRCDPISGHTALYWYRQSLGQGPEFLIYFQGTGAADDSGLPNDRFFAVRPEGSVSTLKIQRTERGDSAVYLCASSSMGRETQYFGPGTRLLVL.

This clone was counted a few times. V usage is TRBV6-1 and J usage is TRBJ2-7; a possible D gene is TRBD1 (6 bases). This CDR3 has 13 amino acids. V shed 5 bases and J shed 2 bases, with 10 bases lying between them. Germline CDR1 MNHNS, CDR2 SASEGT. CDR3 protein: CASSLTGPYEQYF. DNA of the CDR3: TGTGCCAGCAGTTTGACAGGACCCTACGAGCAGTACTTC.

The genes are TRBV29-1 and TRBJ2-1, with TRBD2 identical over 11 bases. The CDR3 is 13 residues long. J gave up 7 bases and V 5 bases, and 4 bases lay outside the gene matches. Per germline, CDR1 SQVTM and CDR2 ANQGSEA. Here the CDR3 reads CSVTTSGRNEQFF. For the CDR3, the DNA is TGCAGCGTTACCACTAGCGGGAGAAATGAGCAGTTCTTC.

This chain joins TRBV2 and TRBJ2-5; TRBD2 matches 7 bases. The germline V gene has CDR1 SNHLY and CDR2 FYNNEI. V lost 7 bases, J lost 0 bases, and 5 bases stayed unmatched. The CDR3 is 14 residues long. The CDR3 sequence is CASKRGTNQETQYF. For the CDR3, the DNA is TGTGCCAGCAAGCGCGGGACTAACCAAGAGACCCAGTACTTC.

The chain couples TRBV29-1 to TRBJ2-1; D is possibly TRBD2 (5 bases). Germline assignment: CDR1 SQVTM and CDR2 ANQGSEA. The CDR3 has 15 amino acids. V lost 6 bases to trimming and J lost 2 bases, with 17 bases between them. The CDR3 nucleotides are TGCAGCGTAGCGGACGCAAATAGAGCCTACAATGAGCAGTTCTTC. This codes for CSVADANRAYNEQFF.

This clone was seen a few times. The chain carries TRBV7-6 and TRBJ1-1, with D unresolved. Germline lookup yields CDR1 SGHVS and CDR2 FNYEAQ. The CDR3 sequence is 14 residues long. V was trimmed by 2 bases and J by 0 bases, leaving 7 bases between them. The CDR3 DNA reads as TGTGCCAGCAGCTTAACCGCGTTGAACACTGAAGCTTTCTTT. Translated, it gives CASSLTALNTEAFF.

This sequence joins TRBV27 and TRBJ1-5, with D perhaps matching TRBD1 (6 bases). Germline lookup yields CDR1 MNHEY and CDR2 SMNVEV (reference sequence). This CDR3 comprises 17 residues. The ends were cut back, 5 bases at V and 0 bases at J, with 17 bases in the middle. CDR3 sequence: CASSPTYGQNSNQPQHF. CDR3 nucleotides: TGTGCCAGCAGTCCTACTTACGGACAGAATAGCAATCAGCCCCAGCATTTT.

This chain uses TRBV5-1 with TRBJ2-1, with 8 bases matching TRBD1. With 4 bases clipped from V and 5 bases from J, the junction kept 5 bases outside the gene matches. The germline V gene has CDR1 SGHRS and CDR2 YFSETQ. The CDR3 has 14 residues. CDR3 residues: CASSVGQGHNEQFF. In DNA, the CDR3 is TGCGCCAGCAGCGTAGGACAGGGCCACAATGAGCAGTTCTTC.

The chain is built from TRBV7-9 and TRBJ1-2; weak D call: TRBD1 (6 bases). V lost 2 bases, J lost 2 bases, and 21 bases lay in between. The CDR3 spans 18 residues. Germline CDR1 is SEHNR and CDR2 is FQNEAQ (reference sequence). CDR3 sequence (DNA): TGTGCCAGCAGCTTAATCTCCGACAGGAGGTCCGCAAACTATGGCTACACCTTC. As protein: CASSLISDRRSANYGYTF.

The chain carries TRBV2 and TRBJ2-7; D gene unclear. Germline assignment: CDR1 SNHLY and CDR2 FYNNEI. The V end lost 8 bases, the J end lost 1 base, and 6 bases lay between the germline ends. This CDR3 comprises 11 residues. The CDR3 spells CASRDSYEQYF. In DNA form, the CDR3 reads TGTGCCAGCCGCGATTCCTACGAGCAGTACTTC.